This entry features one T cell receptor beta chain sequence. It lacks a known antigen. Base-call qualities are not available, and no considerably larger clone is one nucleotide away. The sample originates from a study of shared clonotypes between healthy human individuals (dated by TCRdb to about 2020). Background for the entire study: The cohort included a few men and two women between 18 and 49 years of age. Per donor, three plates each were used for CD4 naive and CD4 memory, two for CD8 naive, and one for CD8 memory. To estimate repertoire size and how much clonotype sharing occurs between individuals, the study deeply sequenced the blood TCR repertoires of five or six healthy adults. To increase sequencing depth and limit assay-specific biases, TCR repertoire library preparation and sequencing were carried out by different laboratories using diverse techniques. Each donor's leukapheresis produced roughly between roughly 0.94 and 9.5 billion PBMCs.

General study outcomes and caveats: Because the study included only a small number of donors, the genetic and exposure-history diversity represented was limited. Sampling was restricted to blood, and TCR repertoires in tissue are likely to differ from TCR repertoires in blood. Even with the large sequencing depth, rarefaction of the sorted-subset datasets indicated that sequencing was incomplete. Naive subsets generally had larger estimated clonotype richness than memory subsets. Across a handful of donors, 4.5% to 6.5% of naive CD4, around 3.5% of naive CD8, approximately 2.5% of memory CD4, and roughly 0.41% of memory CD8 clonotypes were shared. Compared with non-shared clonotypes, clonotypes shared by all four sorted-subset donors had higher generation probabilities. Based on pairwise subsampling, the degree of clonotype sharing among donors was expected to be affected by sequencing depth.

CD8 naive samples consisted of CD45RO-negative cells that were positively selected for CCR7, yielding a CD45RA+CCR7+ population without TemRA cells. The donors were healthy, HIV-negative adults with no recently reported acute infections or vaccinations. All donors were Caucasian adults living in Nashville, Tennessee, USA. Blood was collected by leukapheresis, and PBMCs were isolated by Ficoll-Histopaque density gradient centrifugation and then cryopreserved in liquid nitrogen vapor phase. Analytical flow cytometry was used to check the purity and quantity of every magnetically sorted T cell population. Each sorted fraction had its genomic DNA isolated and then quantified by UV absorbance on a Nanodrop 2000c. The germline V gene (reference sequence) sets CDR1 to MNHEY and CDR2 to SMNVEV. CDR3 length: 18 amino acids, cysteine to phenylalanine. Only the CDR3 DNA is retained, 54 bases long and in frame from the first base. Unmatched junction bases come to 10, with V trimmed by 2 bases and J by 3 bases.

Using the deep immunoSEQ assay, TCR CDR3 regions were amplified from genomic DNA by multiplex PCR. For each cell subset, the extracted genomic DNA was distributed evenly across all wells of several immunoSEQ 96-well plates, and each plate served as one replicate. For sorted subsets, each replicate PCR was loaded with 200 to 250 ng genomic DNA, equivalent to 30,000 to 35,000 T cell genomes. Purified libraries were quantified with a Qubit 3.0 fluorometer, sized on a Bioanalyzer 2100, and re-quantified with the KAPA Library Quantification kit. A separate single-read 150-cycle Illumina NextSeq 550 flow cell was used to sequence each immunoSEQ 96-well plate. Per the authors' processing: Because the immunoSEQ output included only junctional sequences and no quality scores, the filtering could not be the same as the filtering used for full-length reads. Sequences were annotated with PyIR, a Python wrapper for IgBLAST v1.9, and V/J genes and CDR3 were assigned using IMGT germline references. Reads were filtered out if the reads had weak V/J assignments (E-value above 1e-6), no CDR3, stop codons, out-of-frame junctions, or ambiguous translated residues. V3J clonotypes were defined as sequences sharing the same inferred V gene, J gene, and CDR3 amino acid sequence. The percentage overlap between two repertoires was calculated by dividing the number of shared unique clonotypes by the size of the smaller repertoire. RTK rarefaction, the Chao1 estimator, and Recon v2.1 estimates of unobserved clonotypes were used to assess repertoire richness. Generation probabilities for all TCRbeta clonotypes obtained by the gDNA method from a few donors were computed using OLGA. TCRdb carries this immuneACCESS record with in-frame sequences only. Its versions omit some clonotypes, under half of them owing to an unresolved V gene in the studies checked, with the rest unexplained. V, J and clone size derive from that table, while D and trimming were established from the DNA sequence. In all, the sample holds about 2.1 million clones, and approximately 92% of those were seen once. The ten biggest clones cover around 1.7% of the sample.

The receptor comes from a man aged 18 to 35 in good health. Some clones in this sample may be carry-over from other donors' samples. What was sequenced was naive CD8+ T cells from PBMCs. Per the publication, the cell subset or site label means: CD45RA+CCR7+. Recombination linked TRBV27 to TRBJ2-1; the central 10 bases match TRBD2. The CDR3 region reads CASSLAGGTSAIYNEQFF. The nucleotide sequence is TGTGCCAGCAGTTTAGCCGGGGGGACTAGCGCGATCTACAATGAGCAGTTCTTC.